This TCR beta chain appears in the sequencing data of a study of CD8 T cells in Susac syndrome. TCR beta was sequenced from blood CD8+ and CD4+ T cells. The V segment lost 6 bases and the J segment 0 bases; nucleotides outside the gene matches: 5. The CDR3 covers 15 residues. RNA, at about 0.5 to 1 ug, was reverse transcribed with random hexamers. TCRdb passed the immunoSEQ multiplex PCR reads through MiXCR, listing each CDR3 protein once. The repertoire includes about 140,000 distinct CDR3 sequences, around 93% of them detected once, and more than 0.14% sits in the top ten. The receptor's source is a human donor with Susac syndrome. Specimen: CD4+ T cells from PBMCs. The rearrangement joins TRBV12-3 or TRBV12-4 to TRBJ2-1; 7 nucleotides line up with TRBD2. CDR3: CASSSAGDSYNEQFF. In nucleotides, the CDR3 is TGTGCCAGCAGCTCGGCGGGGGACTCCTACAATGAGCAGTTCTTC.